The 3 T cell receptor beta chains presented below share a single source sample, sequenced in a study of CD8+ T cells in alopecia areata. Isolated RNA was reverse transcribed into cDNA used as the sequencing template. Using immunoSEQ multiplex PCR, the repertoire was profiled, and TCRdb retains in-frame clones only, with some absent. The sample lists 150,000 or so clones; around 47% were seen once. Sequenced sample: CD4+ T cells sorted from blood. These receptors all stem from a human donor with alopecia areata.

This clone has only a few counts. The rearrangement uses TRBV6-5 and TRBJ2-7, with 7 positions matching TRBD1. The V segment lost 5 bases and the J segment 6 bases; nucleotides outside the gene matches: 7. The CDR3 extends over 13 amino acids. The germline gives CDR1 MNHEY, CDR2 SVGAGI. The CDR3 DNA is TGTGCCAGCAGTCGCCGGGACAGAGCCGAGCAGTACTTC. It encodes CASSRRDRAEQYF.

The sample holds a few counts of this clone. This chain connects TRBV18 to TRBJ1-1; D is ambiguous. The V gene's germline CDR1 is KGHSH and CDR2 LQKENI. The CDR3 has 12 amino acids. The germline V and J ends were trimmed by 2 bases and 4 bases, with 5 bases remaining between them. The CDR3 coding sequence is TGTGCCAGCTCACCAGACGTCACTGAAGCTTTCTTT. Encoded protein: CASSPDVTEAFF.

The gene calls are TRBV5-1 and TRBJ1-4; 9 nucleotides agree with TRBD1. The V gene end was trimmed by 1 base and the J gene end by 3 bases; junction bases not matched to a gene: 4. The CDR3 is 16 residues long. Germline V gene sequence: CDR1 SGHRS, CDR2 YFSETQ. CDR3 residues: CASSLLQGAANEKLFF. Here the CDR3 DNA reads TGCGCCAGCAGCTTGTTACAGGGGGCGGCTAATGAAAAACTGTTTTTT.